These 24 T cell receptor beta chains share one sample of origin, sequenced in a study of blood T cells in healthy people across ages. The second PCR ran roughly 6 to 12 cycles with a sample-barcoded 5' primer and J-beta primers. TCRdb analysed the 5' RACE reads with MiXCR anew, one entry per CDR3 protein. The sample includes hundreds of thousands of distinct CDR3 sequences, around 21% of them seen just once. The material sequenced was blood. The receptors come from an older man in good health.

This clonotype was detected only a few times. The chain carries TRBV29-1 and TRBJ2-5; TRBD2 is a possible D gene (5 bases). The J call may be faulty, since TRBJ2-1 better matches the DNA end. The CDR3 is 14 amino acids. Germline-derived CDR1 and CDR2 are SQVTM and ANQGSEA. CDR3 sequence (DNA): TGCAGCGGGACCCCGGGAAGCGGCTACAATGAGCAGTTCTTC. Its protein product is CSGTPGSGYNEQFF.

This clonotype was seen at least ten times. The chain uses TRBV5-1 and TRBJ2-5; 7 nucleotides match TRBD2. Gene TRBJ2-7 matches the end of the DNA better, so the J call may be wrong. The CDR3 consists of 13 residues. Germline loops: CDR1 SGHRS, CDR2 YFSETQ. In DNA, the CDR3 is TGCGCCAGCAGCGGGACTATCTCCTACGAGCAGTACTTC. It translates to CASSGTISYEQYF.

In this sample, this clonotype turned up many times. The rearrangement links TRBV29-1 to TRBJ1-1, with D possibly matching TRBD1 (6 bases). V lost 5 bases, J lost 1 base, and 11 bases lay in between. Germline CDR1 is SQVTM and CDR2 is ANQGSEA. CDR3 length: 13 amino acids. This chain's CDR3 is CSVYRAGNTEAFF. The CDR3 nucleotides read TGCAGCGTTTACAGGGCTGGGAACACTGAAGCTTTCTTT.

V is TRBV9 and J is TRBJ2-5; maybe TRBD1 (6 bases). This CDR3 comprises 16 residues. V was clipped by 3 bases and J by 5 bases, with 20 bases between them. Per germline, CDR1 SGDLS and CDR2 YYNGEE. The CDR3: CASSGVLGAPWETQYF. CDR3 sequence (DNA): TGTGCCAGCAGCGGCGTTTTGGGGGCGCCATGGGAGACCCAGTACTTC.

This clonotype was recorded at least ten times. The V and J genes are TRBV25-1 and TRBJ1-1; 7 bases align to TRBD1. Germline values: CDR1 MGHDK, CDR2 SYGVNS. The CDR3 loop spans 17 amino acids. V was pared by 4 bases and J by 3 bases, with 14 bases of the junction left unmatched. CDR3 protein: CASSGRDRVAVDTEAFF. The CDR3 DNA reads TGTGCCAGCAGTGGCCGAGACAGGGTGGCTGTTGACACTGAAGCTTTCTTT.

This sequence joins TRBV18 and TRBJ2-4; D remains ambiguous. Looked up from germline, CDR1 is KGHSH and CDR2 is LQKENI. The length of the CDR3 is 14 residues. V gave up 0 bases and J gave up 7 bases, with 10 bases separating them. The CDR3 DNA sequence: TGTGCCAGCTCACCACCGATGATGGGGAACATTCAGTACTTC. Translation: CASSPPMMGNIQYF.

V gene TRBV20-1 combines with J gene TRBJ2-7; possible D gene TRBD2, 6 bases. Trimming stripped 6 bases from V and 4 bases from J, with 16 bases between. The CDR3 is made up of 13 amino acids. In germline, CDR1 is DFQATT, CDR2 SNEGSKA (reference sequence). CDR3 bases: TGCAGTGCCCCTGACCGGGAGAGGTACGAGCAGTACTTC. Translation gives CSAPDRERYEQYF.

The genes are TRBV7-2 and TRBJ2-7; maybe TRBD1 (6 bases). Germline V gives CDR1 SGHTA, CDR2 FQGNSA. This CDR3 has 14 amino acids. V was pared by 8 bases and J by 0 bases, with 14 bases between. This chain's CDR3 is CASDSPGHSYEQYF. The CDR3 coding sequence is TGTGCCAGCGACTCGCCGGGACACTCCTACGAGCAGTACTTC.

The rearrangement joins TRBV28 to TRBJ2-1, with 8 bases that match TRBD2. Germline lookup yields CDR1 MDHEN and CDR2 SYDVKM. The CDR3 spans 14 residues. With V trimmed by 7 bases and J by 1 base, 3 bases remained unmatched. The CDR3 nucleotides are TGTGCCAGCACCAGCGGGAGATCCTACAATGAGCAGTTCTTC. It yields the protein CASTSGRSYNEQFF. Filled out from reference TRBV28 and TRBJ2-1, the complete variable domain reads DVKVTQSSRYLVKRTGEKVFLECVQDMDHENMFWYRQDPGLGLRLIYFSYDVKMKEKGDIPEGYSVSREKKERFSLILESASTNQTSMYLCASTSGRSYNEQFFGPGTRLTVL.

The chain combines TRBV24-1 with TRBJ1-5; D is ambiguous. CDR3 length equals 13 residues. The V end lost 1 base, the J end lost 4 bases, and 4 bases lay between the germline ends. Germline values: CDR1 KGHDR, CDR2 SFDVKD. Here the CDR3 DNA reads TGTGCCACCAGTGATTTTAGGAATCAGCCCCAGCATTTT. Amino acids: CATSDFRNQPQHF.

This clonotype was seen a handful of times. CDR3 protein: CSVVHRTGSYEQYF. DNA of the CDR3: TGCAGCGTTGTCCATAGGACAGGGTCCTACGAGCAGTACTTC. The chain uses TRBV29-1 and TRBJ2-7; 8 nucleotides match TRBD1. The V gene's germline CDR1 is SQVTM and CDR2 ANQGSEA. V lost 4 bases to trimming and J lost 1 base; unmatched junction nucleotides: 6. This CDR3 region has 14 residues.

The chain links TRBV12-3 or TRBV12-4 to TRBJ1-3; D remains unclear. The CDR3 covers 12 residues. The V gene lost 8 bases and the J gene lost 2 bases, with 7 bases spanning the gap. DNA for the CDR3: TGTGCCAGCCGTGAAGCTGGAAACACCATATATTTT. This gives the protein CASREAGNTIYF.

This chain joins TRBV20-1 and TRBJ2-3, with D uncertain. The CDR3 runs 11 residues. Germline V gene data show CDR1 as DFQATT and CDR2 as SNEGSKA (reference sequence). Between the trimmed V and J ends, which lost 5 bases and 8 bases, there was a span of 11 bases. Here the CDR3 reads CSADALSTQYF. CDR3 bases: TGCAGTGCTGATGCTCTTTCTACGCAGTATTTT.

The V gene is TRBV12-3 or TRBV12-4, the J gene TRBJ1-2; D unclear. CDR3 length equals 13 residues. Trimming removed 6 bases from V and 8 bases from J, with 16 bases in between. The CDR3 sequence: CASSLREEWGYTF. DNA of the CDR3: TGTGCCAGCAGCCTCCGGGAGGAATGGGGCTACACCTTC.

This clonotype was seen a handful of times. The rearrangement links TRBV6-5 to TRBJ2-7; no clear D. Germline assignment: CDR1 MNHEY and CDR2 SVGAGI. The CDR3 is made up of 13 amino acids. V lost 6 bases, J lost 0 bases, and 9 bases lay in between. The CDR3 DNA sequence: TGTGCCAGCAGACCCCCAGTCTCCTACGAGCAGTACTTC. This codes for CASRPPVSYEQYF.

This clonotype has a count of ten or more. V usage is TRBV7-2 and J usage is TRBJ2-3; D uncertain. The CDR3 is 12 amino acids. Trimming shortened V by 2 bases and J by 4 bases, and 4 bases separated the two germline ends. Germline loops: CDR1 SGHTA, CDR2 FQGNSA. This chain's CDR3 is CASSLSSDTQYF. The CDR3 nucleotides read TGTGCCAGCAGCTTATCGTCAGATACGCAGTATTTT.

This clonotype was detected only a few times. The V gene is TRBV20-1, the J gene TRBJ2-7; no reliable D call. Germline CDR1 and CDR2: DFQATT and SNEGSKA (reference sequence). The germline V and J ends were trimmed by 7 bases and 0 bases, with 16 bases remaining between them. The CDR3 contains 14 residues. CDR3 nucleotide sequence: TGCAGTGTATCAAATCCTTATGCCTCCTACGAGCAGTACTTC. Translated: CSVSNPYASYEQYF.

This clonotype has more than one count but fewer than ten. The chain uses TRBV29-1 and TRBJ2-5; 7 bases fit TRBD1. Germline V lookup: CDR1 SQVTM, CDR2 ANQGSEA. The trim removed 6 bases at V and 3 bases at J, leaving 10 bases unmatched. CDR3 size: 14 residues. In DNA form, the CDR3 reads TGCAGCGTCTCCCGGGACAGCCAAAAAGAGACCCAGTACTTC. This translates into CSVSRDSQKETQYF.

The chain carries TRBV4-3 and TRBJ2-3, with D possibly matching TRBD2 (5 bases). Per germline, CDR1 LGHNA and CDR2 YSLEER. CDR3 size: 16 residues. V gave up 0 bases and J gave up 3 bases, with 13 bases separating them. CDR3 residues: CASSQEVRPGTDTQYF. For the CDR3, the DNA is TGCGCCAGCAGCCAAGAGGTGCGCCCGGGGACAGATACGCAGTATTTT.

This clonotype was seen many times. The chain employs TRBV20-1 and TRBJ1-3; possible D gene TRBD1, 5 bases. Germline V lookup: CDR1 DFQATT, CDR2 SNEGSKA (reference sequence). The CDR3 has 15 amino acids. The germline V and J ends were trimmed by 2 bases and 3 bases, with 14 bases remaining between them. CDR3 coding DNA: TGCAGTGCTAGAATCGGGGCCTCGGGTGGAAACACCATATATTTT. Translating gives CSARIGASGGNTIYF.

This clonotype was seen more than once but under ten times. One end of the junction fails to match germline, which may point to a read error. The DNA of the CDR3 is TGTGCCAGCAGCTTTTCGGGAGTCGATGAGCAGCTCTTC. This codes for CASSFSGVDEQLF. This sequence joins TRBV13 and TRBJ2-1; D possibly corresponds to TRBD2 (6 bases). Germline loops: CDR1 PRHDT, CDR2 FYEKMQ (reference sequence). The CDR3 runs to 13 residues.

The rearrangement links TRBV28 to TRBJ2-3, with 7 bases identical to TRBD2. The germline V gene has CDR1 MDHEN and CDR2 SYDVKM. The CDR3 totals 18 residues. The ends lost 6 bases at V and 1 base at J; junction bases unmatched: 16. CDR3 nucleotide sequence: TGTGCCAGCAGCCTCCCCGGGACTAATATTCGGGGCACAGATACGCAGTATTTT. It translates to CASSLPGTNIRGTDTQYF.

This clonotype was observed a handful of times. The J gene is TRBJ2-2, the V gene TRBV7-8; tentative D call: TRBD2 (6 bases). This CDR3 spans 15 amino acids. Trimming took off 5 bases at V and 5 bases at J, with 15 bases between the two ends. Germline V lookup: CDR1 SGHVS, CDR2 FQNEAQ. The CDR3 nucleotides read TGTGCCAGCAGCGTCCAGGGTGCGGGAACCGGGGAGCTGTTTTTT. It is translated as CASSVQGAGTGELFF.

The J gene is TRBJ2-7, the V gene TRBV4-3; D not resolved. This CDR3 has 15 amino acids. Germline CDR1 LGHNA, CDR2 YSLEER. V dropped 0 bases and J dropped 0 bases, with 9 bases sitting between them. Here the CDR3 reads CASSQELLLSYEQYF. In nucleotides, the CDR3 is TGCGCCAGCAGCCAAGAATTACTCCTCTCCTACGAGCAGTACTTC.